These T cell receptor beta chains were read from a single sample in a study of glioma-infiltrating T cells after dendritic cell vaccination. TCRdb's table, derived via immunoSEQ multiplex PCR, lists solely in-frame clones and lacks some. The data hold fewer than 65,000 clones, with about 89% observed a single time. The sequences come from blood, collected after dendritic cell vaccination. The receptors here all came from a human donor with glioblastoma. Each CDR3 is given with its conserved first and last residue. The order of the fields is clone size, J gene, V gene, D gene, CDR3 protein, CDR3 DNA. D genes are given only for firm matches. Not all rows give a size; the values are once, few, many and, for expanded clones, a class.

few TRBJ2-2 TRBV27 TRBD1 CASSLPIQGVGDTGELFF TGTGCCAGCAGTTTACCAATCCAGGGGGTCGGGGACACCGGGGAGCTGTTTTTT
NA TRBJ2-6 TRBV11-1 NA CASSLARWGAGANVLTF TGTGCCAGCAGCTTAGCGAGGTGGGGCGCTGGGGCCAACGTCCTGACTTTC
NA TRBJ2-1 TRBV14 TRBD2 CASSPILAATYNEQFF TGTGCCAGCAGCCCGATTCTAGCGGCTACCTACAATGAGCAGTTCTTC
NA TRBJ2-1 TRBV11-2 TRBD2 CASSHRTSGRTYNEQFF TGTGCCAGCAGCCACCGGACTAGCGGGAGAACCTACAATGAGCAGTTCTTC
NA TRBJ1-2 TRBV19 NA CASSIEYPGQRSGYTF TGTGCCAGTAGTATAGAATACCCGGGACAAAGGTCTGGCTACACCTTC
NA TRBJ1-1 TRBV27 TRBD1 CASSLSGTDPMNTEAFF TGTGCCAGCAGTTTATCCGGGACAGATCCCATGAACACTGAAGCTTTCTTT
NA TRBJ1-1 TRBV28 NA CASSLAGSDRAFF TGTGCCAGCAGTTTGGCAGGGAGCGACAGGGCTTTCTTT
NA TRBJ2-2 TRBV19 TRBD1 CASRGQTMNTGELFF TGTGCCAGTAGGGGACAGACAATGAACACCGGGGAGCTGTTTTTT
NA TRBJ1-1 TRBV27 NA CASSLREGAEAFF TGTGCCAGCAGTTTGAGGGAAGGCGCTGAAGCTTTCTTT
NA TRBJ1-6 TRBV19 TRBD1 CASRPPGQRNSPLHF TGTGCCAGTAGGCCCCCGGGACAGAGAAATTCACCCCTCCACTTT
NA TRBJ2-5 TRBV7-8 NA CASSLARRTQETQYF TGTGCCAGCAGCTTAGCCAGGCGCACCCAAGAGACCCAGTACTTC
NA TRBJ1-1 TRBV4-3 NA CASSQEGANTEAFF TGCGCCAGCAGCCAAGAAGGAGCGAACACTGAAGCTTTCTTT
NA TRBJ1-5 TRBV19 TRBD1 CASSISGKPPGQRRNQPQHF TGTGCCAGTAGTATCTCGGGTAAGCCTCCGGGACAGAGACGCAATCAGCCCCAGCATTTT
NA TRBJ1-3 TRBV27 NA CASTTGWGNTIYF TGTGCCAGCACAACCGGGTGGGGAAACACCATATATTTT
NA TRBJ1-1 TRBV10-2 NA CASSEFGGGSTEAFF TGCGCCAGCAGTGAGTTTGGGGGCGGAAGCACTGAAGCTTTCTTT
NA TRBJ2-1 TRBV19 TRBD1 CASSRHGTGDEQFF TGTGCCAGTAGCCGACACGGGACAGGGGATGAGCAGTTCTTC
NA TRBJ1-1 TRBV29-1 NA CSASVNTEAFF TGCAGCGCCTCCGTGAACACTGAAGCTTTCTTT
NA TRBJ2-7 TRBV7-8 NA CASSLDQRQYF TGTGCCAGCAGCTTAGACCAGCGCCAGTACTTC
NA TRBJ2-7 TRBV10-3 NA CAITPSYSYEQYF TGTGCCATCACCCCGTCCTACAGCTACGAGCAGTACTTC
NA TRBJ2-7 TRBV28 TRBD2 CASSFSLLAGGSYEQYF TGTGCCAGCAGTTTTTCATTGCTAGCGGGAGGCTCCTACGAGCAGTACTTC
NA TRBJ1-4 TRBV5-1 NA CASSLGFSGSNEKLFF TGCGCCAGCAGCTTGGGTTTCTCAGGGTCTAATGAAAAACTGTTTTTT
NA TRBJ2-2 TRBV2 NA CASSLRSGELFF TGTGCCAGCAGCCTGAGATCCGGGGAGCTGTTTTTT
NA TRBJ2-1 TRBV4-3 NA CASSQDIDSEQFF TGCGCCAGCAGCCAAGATATCGACAGTGAGCAGTTCTTC
NA TRBJ2-5 TRBV5-1 NA CASSLEAETQYF TGCGCCAGCAGCTTGGAAGCGGAGACCCAGTACTTC
once TRBJ1-2 TRBV6-6 NA CASSHTNLRQAEGYTF TGTGCCAGCAGTCACACAAATCTCCGACAGGCGGAAGGCTACACCTTC
NA TRBJ2-1 TRBV29-1 NA CSVGGTANEQFF TGCAGCGTCGGAGGGACAGCTAATGAGCAGTTCTTC
NA TRBJ1-1 TRBV27 TRBD1 CASSPDRGEAFF TGTGCCAGCAGTCCTGACAGGGGGGAAGCTTTCTTT
NA TRBJ1-1 TRBV10-3 TRBD1 CAINPGQWNTEAFF TGTGCCATCAATCCGGGACAGTGGAACACTGAAGCTTTCTTT
NA TRBJ1-5 TRBV4-2 NA CASSQDSAGNQPQHF TGTGCCAGCAGCCAAGATTCGGCGGGCAATCAGCCCCAGCATTTT
NA TRBJ2-7 TRBV6-1 TRBD1 CASSTGQRGIYEQYF TGTGCCAGCAGCACGGGACAGCGAGGGATCTACGAGCAGTACTTC
NA TRBJ2-7 TRBV9 NA CARWGGGQGAPSEQYF TGTGCCAGATGGGGGGGTGGGCAGGGGGCGCCTAGCGAGCAGTACTTC
NA TRBJ2-3 TRBV20-1 NA CSARNGTQYF TGCAGTGCTAGAAACGGTACGCAGTATTTT
once TRBJ2-7 TRBV27 TRBD1 CASSFGGTGFYEQYF TGTGCCAGCAGTTTCGGCGGGACAGGGTTTTACGAGCAGTACTTC
NA TRBJ2-1 TRBV10-3 TRBD2 CAITITGGSSYNEQFF TGTGCCATTACCATCACGGGGGGTAGCTCCTACAATGAGCAGTTCTTC
NA TRBJ2-4 TRBV5-1 TRBD1 CASSWTGGLAKNIQYF TGCGCCAGCAGCTGGACAGGGGGTCTAGCCAAAAACATTCAGTACTTC
NA TRBJ2-5 TRBV19 NA CASSIIGGETQYF TGTGCCAGTAGTATCATTGGCGGGGAGACCCAGTACTTC
once TRBJ1-4 TRBV18 TRBD1 CASSPGTGNEKLFF TGTGCCAGCTCACCCGGGACAGGGAATGAAAAACTGTTTTTT
NA TRBJ2-1 TRBV18 TRBD2 CASSPQGTSVHNEQFF TGTGCCAGCTCACCCCAAGGGACTAGCGTTCACAATGAGCAGTTCTTC
NA TRBJ2-1 TRBV15 NA CATSRDFNNEQFF TGTGCCACCAGCAGAGATTTTAACAATGAGCAGTTCTTC
NA TRBJ2-7 TRBV10-3 TRBD2 CASSYRLADSSYEQYF TGTGCCAGCAGTTACCGACTAGCGGACTCGTCCTACGAGCAGTACTTC
NA TRBJ1-1 TRBV9 NA CASSLWGETEAFF TGTGCCAGCAGCCTGTGGGGGGAAACTGAAGCTTTCTTT
NA TRBJ1-2 TRBV10-3 NA CAISDLQDGYTF TGTGCCATCAGTGACCTGCAGGATGGCTACACCTTC
NA TRBJ1-2 TRBV28 TRBD1 CASRPQGINYGYTF TGTGCCAGCAGGCCACAGGGGATTAACTATGGCTACACCTTC
NA TRBJ2-3 TRBV5-1 TRBD2 CASSSLIAGGTDTQYF TGCGCCAGCAGCTCTCTAATAGCGGGAGGCACAGATACGCAGTATTTT
NA TRBJ2-4 TRBV13 TRBD2 CASSTNGGDAKNIQYF TGTGCCAGCAGCACCAACGGGGGGGATGCCAAAAACATTCAGTACTTC
NA TRBJ2-3 TRBV28 TRBD2 CASKREGGKWDTQYF TGTGCCAGCAAGCGGGAGGGCGGGAAGTGGGATACGCAGTATTTT
few TRBJ2-7 TRBV7-2 TRBD2 CASSPSSGSSHEQYF TGTGCCAGCAGCCCCTCTAGCGGGAGTTCCCACGAGCAGTACTTC